This TCR beta chain comes out of a study of cytomegalovirus exposure and HLA in healthy donors. Study outcomes and limitations: In an earlier analysis, productive rearrangement rates for most beta V segments clustered near 87% or 30%. Reports state that TCR beta sequences accurately predicted most subjects' HLA-A and HLA-B alleles. Only CMV serostatus was available as immune exposure information.

Germline CDR1 is SEHNR and CDR2 is FQNEAQ (reference sequence). J gave up 4 bases and V 4 bases, and 3 bases lay outside the gene matches. This CDR3 contains 13 residues. Those who donated were healthy bone marrow donors. This PCR relied on a set of 60 Vbeta primers and 13 Jbeta primers. TCRdb's copy holds only in-frame clones and misses some; the assay was immunoSEQ multiplex PCR. Of around 280,000 clones listed, 70% to 90% are singletons. A few counts support this clone. What it binds is not known. This chain joins TRBV7-9 and TRBJ1-2; 7 nucleotides agree with TRBD1. Sequencing was done on a sample of PBMCs. This clonotype was sampled from a woman younger than 35 in good health and CMV-seronegative. This CDR3 reads CASSSGQTYGYTF. The CDR3, as DNA: TGTGCCAGCAGCTCGGGACAGACCTATGGCTACACCTTC.